These 17 T cell receptor beta chains were sequenced from one sample in a study of cytomegalovirus exposure and HLA in healthy donors. Using immunoSEQ multiplex PCR, the repertoire was profiled, and TCRdb retains in-frame clones only, with some absent. This sample has some 160,000 clones, with 88% found just once. The sequenced sample consisted of PBMCs. The source is a young man in good health and CMV-seronegative.

This chain links TRBV7-2 with TRBJ2-7; D perhaps matches TRBD2 (5 bases). V was cut by 4 bases and J by 3 bases, with 10 bases left in between. Per the germline V gene, CDR1 is SGHTA and CDR2 is FQGNSA. The CDR3 runs 13 residues. CDR3 in DNA: TGTGCCAGCAGCTCTACAGACTACTACGAGCAGTACTTC. Amino acids: CASSSTDYYEQYF.

The rearrangement joins TRBV2 to TRBJ2-2; 9 bases fit TRBD2. V trimming: 6 bases; J trimming: 2 bases; junction bases outside the gene matches: 4. Per germline, CDR1 SNHLY and CDR2 FYNNEI. The CDR3 is 15 amino acids. The CDR3 sequence: CASSAGGRNTGELFF. The CDR3 DNA sequence: TGTGCCAGCAGCGCGGGGGGGCGAAACACCGGGGAGCTGTTTTTT.

The chain links TRBV6-5 to TRBJ2-7; weak D call: TRBD2 (5 bases). V was shortened by 6 bases and J by 4 bases, with 19 bases between the two germline ends. CDR3 length equals 15 residues. Germline V gene lookup returns CDR1 MNHEY and CDR2 SVGAGI. CDR3 region: CASSPGNIAGYEQYF. CDR3 nucleotides: TGTGCCAGCAGCCCGGGGAACATAGCTGGGTACGAGCAGTACTTC.

The V call is TRBV11-1, the J call TRBJ2-4, with TRBD2 matching 9 bases. The junction had 11 bases not matched to a gene; V was cut back by 2 bases and J by 6 bases. The CDR3 consists of 17 residues. Germline-derived CDR1 and CDR2 are SGHAT and FQDESV (reference sequence). CDR3 loop: CASSLLRGGDAVNIQYF. The CDR3 DNA sequence: TGTGCCAGCAGCTTATTGCGCGGGGGGGATGCGGTAAACATTCAGTACTTC. Full variable domain (missing parts from reference TRBV11-1 and TRBJ2-4): EAEVAQSPRYKITEKSQAVAFWCDPISGHATLYWYRQILGQGPELLVQFQDESVVDDSQLPKDRFSAERLKGVDSTLKIQPAELGDSAMYLCASSLLRGGDAVNIQYFGAGTRLSVL.

This chain joins TRBV9 and TRBJ2-3; tentative D call: TRBD1 (5 bases). Germline lookup yields CDR1 SGDLS and CDR2 YYNGEE. V gave up 0 bases and J gave up 1 base, with 9 bases separating them. This CDR3 region has 15 residues. The CDR3 nucleotides are TGTGCCAGCAGCGTAGAGGGGTCACGCACAGATACGCAGTATTTT. It translates to CASSVEGSRTDTQYF. Based on the CDR3 plus reference TRBV9 and TRBJ2-3, the full variable domain is DSGVTQTPKHLITATGQRVTLRCSPRSGDLSVYWYQQSLDQGLQFLIQYYNGEERAKGNILERFSAQQFPDLHSELNLSSLELGDSALYFCASSVEGSRTDTQYFGPGTRLTVL.

The chain recombines TRBV2 with TRBJ2-1; 9 bases fit TRBD2. Germline loops: CDR1 SNHLY, CDR2 FYNNEI. V shed 3 bases and J 4 bases; nucleotides not matched to a gene: 4. CDR3 length equals 15 residues. Here the CDR3 DNA reads TGTGCCAGCAGTGAGGAGACTAGCGGTTACAATGAGCAGTTCTTC. Its protein is CASSEETSGYNEQFF.

Only a few counts were recorded for this clone. The chain links TRBV12-5 to TRBJ2-6; TRBD1 might be the D (6 bases). CDR1 is LGHNT, CDR2 FRNRAP, per germline. The CDR3 is made up of 19 amino acids. Between the trimmed V and J ends, which lost 5 bases and 0 bases, there was a span of 20 bases. The CDR3 bases are TGTGCTAGTGGTCCCCCACGGGACATGCCCGACTCTGGGGCCAACGTCCTGACTTTC. This sequence encodes CASGPPRDMPDSGANVLTF.

This clone was observed a single time. The genes are TRBV2 and TRBJ1-3, with a possible D match to TRBD1 (6 bases). The germline V gene encodes CDR1 SNHLY and CDR2 FYNNEI. V was cut by 6 bases and J by 1 base, with 10 bases left in between. This CDR3 contains 14 residues. The CDR3 DNA sequence: TGTGCCAGCAGAAACAGGGTTTCTGGAAACACCATATATTTT. Its protein is CASRNRVSGNTIYF.

V gene TRBV28 combines with J gene TRBJ2-7; D may be TRBD1 (6 bases). V was cut by 5 bases and J by 4 bases, with 12 bases left in between. From germline, CDR1 is MDHEN and CDR2 SYDVKM. The CDR3 is 13 amino acids. The CDR3 loop reads CASSIGTIYEQYF. The CDR3 coding sequence is TGTGCCAGCAGTATCGGGACAATATACGAGCAGTACTTC.

This sequence joins TRBV4-1 and TRBJ1-1, with D hard to call. Germline V CDR1 and CDR2: MGHRA, YSYEKL. Trimming took 1 base from V and 1 from J, leaving 7 bases between them. This CDR3 comprises 14 residues. The CDR3 DNA reads TGCGCCAGCAGCCAAGTGGGCAGGAACACTGAAGCTTTCTTT. Translating it yields CASSQVGRNTEAFF.

The V gene is TRBV6-1, the J gene TRBJ2-2, with TRBD2 identical over 7 bases. Losses at the gene ends were 8 bases for V and 3 bases for J; bases not matched to a gene: 6. Germline lookup yields CDR1 MNHNS and CDR2 SASEGT. This CDR3 contains 14 residues. CDR3 sequence: CASDQRGYTGELFF. CDR3 bases: TGTGCCAGCGATCAGCGGGGTTACACCGGGGAGCTGTTTTTT.

V and J are TRBV4-2 and TRBJ2-3, with no clear D. Germline CDR1 LGHNA, CDR2 YNFKEQ. The CDR3 covers 13 residues. The V end was cut by 0 bases, the J end by 3 bases, with 4 bases between. Here the CDR3 reads CASSQDLTDTQYF. The DNA for the CDR3 is TGTGCCAGCAGCCAAGATCTGACAGATACGCAGTATTTT.

The chain employs TRBV4-3 and TRBJ1-2; TRBD1 is a possible D gene (6 bases). The CDR3 totals 18 residues. V dropped 0 bases and J dropped 2 bases, with 19 bases sitting between them. The germline CDR1 and CDR2 sequences are LGHNA and YSLEER. Here the CDR3 DNA reads TGCGCCAGCAGCCAAGATTTTCCAGGGGCGGCAGAGAACTATGGCTACACCTTC. Translated, it gives CASSQDFPGAAENYGYTF.

V is TRBV5-6 and J is TRBJ2-1, with unresolved D. Germline V gene sequence: CDR1 SGHDT, CDR2 YYEEEE. The length of the CDR3 is 12 residues. The V and J ends lost 0 bases and 5 bases respectively, with 3 bases between them. The CDR3 coding sequence is TGTGCCAGCAGCTTGGCTAACAATGAGCAGTTCTTC. Translation gives CASSLANNEQFF.

The rearrangement uses TRBV27 and TRBJ2-2, with a weak D call TRBD2 (5 bases). The CDR3 covers 16 residues. CDR1 is MNHEY, CDR2 SMNVEV, per germline (reference sequence). Trimming cost V 4 bases and J 7 bases, with 19 bases left between them. The CDR3 here is CASSSFGTRRDGELFF. The DNA of the CDR3 is TGTGCCAGCAGTTCTTTCGGCACTAGACGGGACGGGGAGCTGTTTTTT.

This chain connects TRBV5-4 to TRBJ2-1; 10 bases map to TRBD2. CDR1 and CDR2 from the germline V gene are SGHNT and YYREEE (reference sequence). The CDR3 has 14 residues. Trimming cost V 2 bases and J 10 bases; bases outside gene matches: 6. This CDR3 is CASSLGAGGREQFF. CDR3 sequence (DNA): TGTGCCAGCAGCTTAGGAGCGGGGGGGCGGGAGCAGTTCTTC.

The sample holds one count of this clone. The V and J genes are TRBV5-4 and TRBJ1-4; tentatively, D is TRBD1 (5 bases). From germline, CDR1 is SGHNT and CDR2 YYREEE (reference sequence). V was shortened by 2 bases and J by 8 bases, with 13 bases between the two germline ends. The CDR3 contains 14 residues. CDR3 sequence (DNA): TGTGCCAGCAGCTTCACTGGGGCCGAGGAAAAACTGTTTTTT. Translated, it gives CASSFTGAEEKLFF.